Listed here is a single TCR beta chain. What it recognizes is unknown. The record originates from a study of T-cell memory formation after mild COVID-19. About the research overall: TCR clusters largely stayed donor specific. Overall study results and limits: Cross-reactive memory appears to have joined, as suggested by some responding clones showing up in pre-infection memory. Most CD4+ clones that shrank were in CM and EM, while CD8+ ones turned up in EMRA.

Trimming pared 5 bases from V and 8 bases from J, leaving 13 bases between. The CDR3 totals 14 residues. Germline CDR1 is LNHNV and CDR2 is YYDKDF (reference sequence). 5'RACE with constant-segment primers yielded barcoded, UMI-tagged TCR alpha and TCR beta cDNA libraries. MiXCR, applied by TCRdb to the 5' RACE reads, yields one record per CDR3 protein. The repertoire has about 340,000 distinct CDR3 sequences, about 15% of them found once; the top ten carry roughly 22%. The source is a man aged 18 to 30 who had mild COVID-19 (a few samples of this study predate the infection). Cell type and time point are not known. The chain combines TRBV15 with TRBJ1-6; unclear D gene. Sequenced material: PBMCs or a T cell subset sorted from them (not recorded which). The CDR3 sequence: CATSLGGGYSPLHF. The CDR3 bases are TGTGCCACCAGCCTTGGTGGAGGCTATTCACCCCTCCACTTT.